Sequencing of this T cell receptor beta chain was carried out in a study of Ad26.COV2.S vaccination and SARS-CoV-2 variants. Profiled with immunoSEQ multiplex PCR; TCRdb holds only in-frame clones, not every one. In the table there are about 350,000 clones, around 87% of which are singletons. Treatment defined: around 19 received Ad26.COV2.S at low or high dose, single or two shots; roughly five received placebo; per-sample allocation not given. After the first vaccine or placebo injection, samples were drawn on day 63. This CDR3 comprises 16 residues. Looked up from germline, CDR1 is SGDLS and CDR2 is YYNGEE. V lost 0 bases, J lost 2 bases, and 5 bases stayed unmatched.

The source material was peripheral blood, sampled in a trial of Ad26.COV2.S vaccine versus placebo. The V call is TRBV9, the J call TRBJ2-5; 9 bases map to TRBD1. The sequence derives from a person aged 18-65 years who received the Ad26.COV2.S COVID-19 vaccine or a placebo. The CDR3 sequence is CASSVEDRGPQETQYF. CDR3 nucleotides: TGTGCCAGCAGCGTAGAGGACAGGGGACCTCAAGAGACCCAGTACTTC.